This T cell receptor (beta chain) was documented in a study of OX40 agonist ivuxolimab in advanced cancers. Study as a whole: Patients received the agonistic anti-OX40 (CD134) antibody ivuxolimab. Dose-escalation patients had hepatocellular carcinoma, melanoma, renal cell or head and neck cancer.

The CDR3 is made up of 13 amino acids. Germline V CDR1 and CDR2: SGHVS, FQNEAQ. The J segment lost 2 bases and the V segment lost 4 bases, leaving 2 bases of the junction unmatched. Sequencing was performed with immunoSEQ multiplex PCR; in TCRdb, only in-frame clones are kept and a portion is missing. Of 20,000 to 25,000 clones listed, around nine tenths are singletons. Patients were ruled out by autoimmune disease history or systemic immunosuppression. Peripheral blood came from all dose cohorts at three timepoints. The receptor comes from an adult with an advanced solid tumor such as melanoma, head and neck, liver or kidney cancer. V gene TRBV7-8 combines with J gene TRBJ2-7; 7 positions agree with TRBD1. The sample in question was CD4+ or CD8+ T cells sorted from blood, obtained in a trial of the OX40 agonist ivuxolimab. In DNA form, the CDR3 reads TGTGCCAGCAGCTCGGGACAGACCTACGAGCAGTACTTC. Its translation is CASSSGQTYEQYF.